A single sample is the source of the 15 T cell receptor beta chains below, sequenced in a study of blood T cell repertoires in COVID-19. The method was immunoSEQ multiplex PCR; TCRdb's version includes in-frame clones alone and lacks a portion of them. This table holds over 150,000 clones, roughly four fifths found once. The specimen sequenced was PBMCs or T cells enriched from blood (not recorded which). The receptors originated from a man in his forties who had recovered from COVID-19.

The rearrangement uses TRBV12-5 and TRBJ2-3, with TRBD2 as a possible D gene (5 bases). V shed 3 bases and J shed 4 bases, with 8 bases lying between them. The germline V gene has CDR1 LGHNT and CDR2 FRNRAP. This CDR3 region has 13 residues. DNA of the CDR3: TGTGCTAGTGGTTTTGGAGGTTCAGATACGCAGTATTTT. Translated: CASGFGGSDTQYF.

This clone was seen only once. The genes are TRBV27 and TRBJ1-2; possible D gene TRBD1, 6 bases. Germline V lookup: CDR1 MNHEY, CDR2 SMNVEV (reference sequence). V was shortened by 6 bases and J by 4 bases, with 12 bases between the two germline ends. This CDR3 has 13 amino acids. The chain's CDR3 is CASRQDSLYGYTF. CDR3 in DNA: TGTGCCAGCAGACAGGACAGCCTCTATGGCTACACCTTC.

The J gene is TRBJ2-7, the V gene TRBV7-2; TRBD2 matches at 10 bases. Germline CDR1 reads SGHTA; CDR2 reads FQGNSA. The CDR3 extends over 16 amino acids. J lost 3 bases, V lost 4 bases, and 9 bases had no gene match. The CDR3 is CASSWSSSGRIYEQYF. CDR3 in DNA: TGTGCCAGCAGCTGGTCCTCTAGCGGGAGAATCTACGAGCAGTACTTC.

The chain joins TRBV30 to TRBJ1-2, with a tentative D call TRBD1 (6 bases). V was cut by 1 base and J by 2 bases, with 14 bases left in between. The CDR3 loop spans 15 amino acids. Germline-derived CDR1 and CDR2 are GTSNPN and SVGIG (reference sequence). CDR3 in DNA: TGTGCCTGGAGTGAACTGCCCAGGGGAAACTATGGCTACACCTTC. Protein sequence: CAWSELPRGNYGYTF.

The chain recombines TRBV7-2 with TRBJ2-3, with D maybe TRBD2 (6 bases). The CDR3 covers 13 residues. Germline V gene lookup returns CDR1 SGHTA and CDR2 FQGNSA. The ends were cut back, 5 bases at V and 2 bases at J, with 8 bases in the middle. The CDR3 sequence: CASSREATDTQYF. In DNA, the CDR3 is TGTGCCAGCAGCAGGGAGGCCACAGATACGCAGTATTTT.

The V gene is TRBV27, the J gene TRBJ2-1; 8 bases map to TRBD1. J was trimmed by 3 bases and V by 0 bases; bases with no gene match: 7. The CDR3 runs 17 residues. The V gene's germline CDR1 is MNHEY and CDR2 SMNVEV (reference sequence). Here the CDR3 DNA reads TGTGCCAGCAGTTTATCGGTGCCCGGGACAGGCTACAATGAGCAGTTCTTC. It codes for CASSLSVPGTGYNEQFF.

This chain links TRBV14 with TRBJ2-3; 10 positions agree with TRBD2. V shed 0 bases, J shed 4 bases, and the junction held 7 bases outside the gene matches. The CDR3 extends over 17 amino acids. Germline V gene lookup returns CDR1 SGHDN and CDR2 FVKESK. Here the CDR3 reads CASSQDPSGRVADTQYF. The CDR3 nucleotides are TGTGCCAGCAGCCAAGATCCTAGCGGGAGAGTCGCAGATACGCAGTATTTT. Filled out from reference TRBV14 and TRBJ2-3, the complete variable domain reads EAGVTQFPSHSVIEKGQTVTLRCDPISGHDNLYWYRRVMGKEIKFLLHFVKESKQDESGMPNNRFLAERTGGTYSTLKVQPAELEDSGVYFCASSQDPSGRVADTQYFGPGTRLTVL.

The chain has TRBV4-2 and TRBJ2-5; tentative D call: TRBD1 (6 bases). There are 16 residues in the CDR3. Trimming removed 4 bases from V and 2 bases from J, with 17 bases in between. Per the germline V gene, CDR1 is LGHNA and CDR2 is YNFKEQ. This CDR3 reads CASSRTPGVEQETQYF. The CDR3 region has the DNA TGTGCCAGCAGCCGCACCCCAGGGGTTGAACAAGAGACCCAGTACTTC.

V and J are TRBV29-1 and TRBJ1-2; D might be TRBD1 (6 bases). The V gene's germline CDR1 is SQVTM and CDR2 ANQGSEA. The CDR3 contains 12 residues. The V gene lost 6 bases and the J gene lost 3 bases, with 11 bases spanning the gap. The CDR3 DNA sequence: TGCAGCGTGGCACAGGGAGACTATGGCTACACCTTC. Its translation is CSVAQGDYGYTF.

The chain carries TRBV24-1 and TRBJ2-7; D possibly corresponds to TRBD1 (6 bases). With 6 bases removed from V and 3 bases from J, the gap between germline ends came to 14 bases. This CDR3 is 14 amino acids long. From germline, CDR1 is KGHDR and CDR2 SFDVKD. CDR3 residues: CATSRAGERYEQYF. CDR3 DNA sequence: TGTGCCACCAGTAGGGCAGGGGAGCGCTACGAGCAGTACTTC.

CDR3 sequence: CASSQERVEPQHF. Written as DNA, the CDR3 is TGTGCCAGCAGCCAAGAGAGGGTAGAGCCCCAGCATTTT. V and J are TRBV4-2 and TRBJ1-5; D gene ambiguous. The ends were cut back, 0 bases at V and 8 bases at J, with 8 bases in the middle. Germline assignment: CDR1 LGHNA and CDR2 YNFKEQ. The CDR3 loop spans 13 amino acids.

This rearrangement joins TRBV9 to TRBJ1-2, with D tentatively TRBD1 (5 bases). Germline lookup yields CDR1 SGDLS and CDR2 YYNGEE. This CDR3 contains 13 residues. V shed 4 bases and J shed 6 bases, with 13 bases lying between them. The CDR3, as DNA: TGTGCCAGCAGCCTCACAGGCGCTGATGGCTACACCTTC. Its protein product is CASSLTGADGYTF.

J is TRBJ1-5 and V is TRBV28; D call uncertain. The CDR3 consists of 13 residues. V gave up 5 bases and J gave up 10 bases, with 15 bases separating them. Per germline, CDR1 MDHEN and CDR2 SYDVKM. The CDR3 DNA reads TGTGCCAGCAGTCTTTTCCGAGAGGCACCCCAGCATTTT. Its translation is CASSLFREAPQHF.

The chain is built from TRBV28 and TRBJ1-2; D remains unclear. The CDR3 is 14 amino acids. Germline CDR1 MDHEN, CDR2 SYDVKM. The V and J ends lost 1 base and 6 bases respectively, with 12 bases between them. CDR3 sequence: CASSLSPRNHGYTF. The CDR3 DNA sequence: TGTGCCAGCAGTTTATCGCCCAGAAACCATGGCTACACCTTC.

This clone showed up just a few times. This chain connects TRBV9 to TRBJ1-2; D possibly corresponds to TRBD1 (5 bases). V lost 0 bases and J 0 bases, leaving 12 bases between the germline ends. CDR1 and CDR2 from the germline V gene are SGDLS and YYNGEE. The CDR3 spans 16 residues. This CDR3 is CASSVEPGKPNYGYTF. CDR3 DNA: TGTGCCAGCAGCGTAGAACCAGGGAAGCCTAACTATGGCTACACCTTC.